The rows below give T cell receptor beta chains drawn from one sample of a study of OX40 agonist ivuxolimab in advanced cancers. Only in-frame clones appear in the TCRdb table, and some are missing; sequencing was by immunoSEQ multiplex PCR. The sample contains approximately 100,000 clones, around nine tenths of which appear only once. The material was CD4+ or CD8+ T cells sorted from blood, obtained in a trial of the OX40 agonist ivuxolimab. These receptors were obtained from an adult with an advanced solid tumor such as melanoma, head and neck, liver or kidney cancer. Each CDR3 is given with its conserved first and last residue. A D gene is named only where the DNA matches it firmly. Size is omitted from some rows. Given values are once, few, many or a class for expanded clones.

cdr3_aa cdr3_nt clone_size j_call v_call d_call
CASSEIGVTDEKLFF TGTGCCAGCAGTGAAATAGGGGTGACAGATGAAAAACTGTTTTTT - TRBJ1-4 TRBV6-1 -
CASTPRQSTDTQYF TGTGCCAGCACACCCAGACAGAGCACAGATACGCAGTATTTT - TRBJ2-3 TRBV2 -
CASSIGRGRGPSGANVLTF TGTGCCAGTAGTATAGGGAGGGGCAGGGGGCCGTCTGGGGCCAACGTCCTGACTTTC few TRBJ2-6 TRBV19 TRBD1
CATRRKSTGNNQPQHF TGTGCCACGCGAAGGAAAAGCACCGGGAACAATCAGCCCCAGCATTTT - TRBJ1-5 TRBV19 -
CASGPDRGNTEAFF TGTGCTAGTGGCCCTGACAGGGGCAACACTGAAGCTTTCTTT few TRBJ1-1 TRBV12-5 TRBD1
CASSVGAGDRSGNTIYF TGTGCCAGCAGCGTAGGGGCAGGGGATCGTTCTGGAAACACCATATATTTT - TRBJ1-3 TRBV9 -
CASVLTGTENYEQYF TGTGCCAGCGTACTTACCGGGACAGAGAACTACGAGCAGTACTTC - TRBJ2-7 TRBV7-2 TRBD1
CASSRAEAFAFF TGTGCCAGCAGCCGAGCGGAGGCCTTTGCCTTCTTT - TRBJ1-1 TRBV14 -
CASSLGVGEHQPQHF TGCGCCAGCAGCTTGGGAGTGGGTGAGCATCAGCCCCAGCATTTT - TRBJ1-5 TRBV5-1 -
CASTFSGGANTEAFF TGTGCCAGCACCTTTAGCGGGGGGGCTAACACTGAAGCTTTCTTT many TRBJ1-1 TRBV11-2 -
CASSSLNGVQETQYF TGTGCCAGCTCATCACTTAACGGGGTCCAAGAGACCCAGTACTTC - TRBJ2-5 TRBV18 -
CASSLTNTGELFF TGTGCCAGCAGCTTAACGAACACCGGGGAGCTGTTTTTT - TRBJ2-2 TRBV7-2 -
CATRRDRGRRAFF TGTGCCACCCGCCGGGACAGGGGGCGAAGAGCTTTCTTT - TRBJ1-1 TRBV19 TRBD1
CASSPSLKGSAQHF TGCGCCAGCAGCCCCTCCTTAAAAGGTTCAGCCCAGCATTTT - TRBJ1-5 TRBV4-3 -
CASSLSRAKNNEQFF TGCGCCAGCAGCTTAAGCAGGGCAAAAAATAATGAGCAGTTCTTC - TRBJ2-1 TRBV5-1 -
CASSERRMVGGYTF TGTGCCAGCAGTGAACGACGGATGGTAGGTGGCTACACCTTC few TRBJ1-2 TRBV25-1 -
CASSLYFASGGHGDTQYF TGCGCCAGCAGCTTGTATTTCGCGAGCGGGGGCCACGGAGATACGCAGTATTTT - TRBJ2-3 TRBV5-1 TRBD2
CASSEVGVWNTEAFF TGTGCCAGCAGTGAGGTGGGGGTATGGAACACTGAAGCTTTCTTT few TRBJ1-1 TRBV2 -
CAISDATSTNEKLFF TGTGCCATCAGTGACGCGACGTCAACTAATGAAAAACTGTTTTTT - TRBJ1-4 TRBV10-3 -
CASSSGQDRGIFQPQHF TGTGCCAGCAGCTCCGGTCAAGACAGGGGAATATTTCAGCCCCAGCATTTT - TRBJ1-5 TRBV7-2 TRBD1
CASSLVGQALLHF TGTGCCAGCAGCTTAGTCGGTCAGGCGCTCCTCCACTTT - TRBJ1-6 TRBV7-2 -
CASSDPLGTEVGYTF TGTGCCAGCAGTGATCCACTCGGGACAGAGGTTGGCTACACCTTC - TRBJ1-2 TRBV25-1 TRBD1
CASSQVGGTQYF TGCGCCAGCAGCCAGGTGGGAGGGACCCAGTACTTC - TRBJ2-5 TRBV4-1 -
CASSGSLDTIYF TGTGCCAGCAGTGGCTCTCTGGACACCATATATTTT - TRBJ1-3 TRBV9 -
CASSQGTSGPSSYNEQFF TGCGCCAGCAGCCAGGGGACTAGTGGGCCAAGCTCCTACAATGAGCAGTTCTTC - TRBJ2-1 TRBV4-1 TRBD2
CASSLDRAYGYTF TGCGCCAGCAGCTTGGATAGGGCTTATGGCTACACCTTC - TRBJ1-2 TRBV5-1 -